This T cell receptor beta chain stems from a study of T cell responses to AZD1222 COVID-19 vaccine (dated by TCRdb to about 2021). Describing the broader study: TCR sequencing was performed for about 250 trial participants, of whom roughly 200 were given two doses of AZD1222 and around 25 were given two doses of MenACWY control vaccine. Trial participants were enrolled by age into 18-55, 56-69 and 70-plus year subgroups, with roughly 160, 29 and 62 TCR-sequenced participants respectively. The paper as a whole reports these results and caveats: Most participants were white British and females outnumbered males, and the authors suggested that clonal diversity may have been underestimated. Reportedly, almost half of the unique spike-specific TCRs recognized epitopes lying outside the regions that are mutated in the B.1.351 and B.1.1.7 variants. After two AZD1222 doses, spike-specific TCR breadth and depth were significantly higher than at day 0 and than in MenACWY recipients. Because no day 14 peak-response samples were available, the repertoires could be characterized only after the peak T cell response. In the small 56-69-year group, the increase in depth fell short of significance, most likely because of low power. Conclusions about previously exposed vaccinees are limited, since just 6 or 7 AZD1222 recipients were seropositive for SARS-CoV-2 at baseline. The vaccine-associated CD4 TCRs covered the entire spike protein, and the dominant responses fell in regions 160-218 and 743-854.

The CDR3 measures 13 amino acids from cysteine to phenylalanine. This entry keeps only the CDR3 DNA: 39 bases, framed from base 1. V sheds 8 bases and J sheds 3 bases, leaving 16 bases between their ends. CDR1 and CDR2, looked up from the germline V gene (reference sequence), are GTSNPN and SVGIG. Remarks on this clone: No antigen is known for it. No much larger clonotype is one base removed from it; base qualities were not supplied.

The CDR3 regions of human TCRbeta chains were subjected to immunosequencing. Processing in the source paper ran as follows. TCRs in the repertoires were compared against a reference library of SARS-CoV-2-specific TCRs that had been generated with the MIRA antigen-specificity platform. Breadth was defined as the fraction of unique TCRs that were SARS-CoV-2-associated. Depth was defined as the fraction of total T cells that were SARS-CoV-2-associated. Using the MIRA data, each spike-specific TCR was mapped to the spike region that the TCR reacts to and placed in a CD4 or CD8 class. Log10-transformed breadth and depth values were compared by one-way ANOVA with Sidak's multiple comparisons tests. TCRdb provides this immuneACCESS table in a form limited to in-frame rearrangements. Some clones are lacking; in checked studies, under half of them reflect an unresolved V gene, and why the rest are absent is not known. D and trimming were read from the DNA, whereas the V and J calls and clone size are those reported in that table. Present in this sample are about 66,000 clones, about 89% of which were seen just once. Of the sample, 6.3% falls within the top ten clones.

The sample's time point label, in plain terms: about 28 days (+/-7) after the second vaccine dose. The meaning of the sample's treatment or condition label: meningococcal conjugate vaccine given as trial control. Vaccinee samples came from UK trials COV001 and COV002, including a single-blind randomized controlled phase 2/3 trial of AZD1222 (ChAdOx1 nCoV-19) in healthy adults. Trial participant PBMC samples were collected at day 0 and day 28 after the second dose for TCRbeta chain sequencing. This receptor was identified in an adult who received the MenACWY meningococcal vaccine as a control. The rearrangement joined TRBV30 to TRBJ1-1; the D segment could be TRBD1, given 6 matching bases. The starting material was peripheral blood, obtained 28 days after the second dose of the MenACWY control vaccine. The CDR3 in this case is CAGSRGGDTEAFF. The nucleotides read TGTGCCGGTTCCCGGGGGGGCGACACTGAAGCTTTCTTT.